The 8 T cell receptor beta chains in this list originate from one sample, sequenced in a study of post-analysis software for immune sequencing data. Study results and limitations: With TRBV5-6, TRBV5-1 and TRBV20-1 included, about five TRBV segments were more frequent in patients than in controls.

The TCR beta cDNA libraries carried unique molecular identifiers. Each CDR3 protein gets one entry after TCRdb re-called the PCR reads with MiXCR. This sample has more than 500,000 distinct CDR3 sequences, with 30% to 40% found just once. These receptors lack a known antigen. The sample consisted of blood. All receptors come from a girl between 2 and 17 years old with multiple sclerosis.

V and J are TRBV5-8 and TRBJ2-3; D not resolved. This CDR3 has 14 residues. V was cut by 6 bases and J by 3 bases, with 14 bases left in between. CDR1 SGHTS and CDR2 YDEGEE come from the germline V gene. The CDR3 nucleotides are TGTGCCAGCAAAACTGGCGAGAGGACAGATACGCAGTATTTT. It specifies CASKTGERTDTQYF.

The gene calls are TRBV9 and TRBJ2-5, with 7 nucleotides matching TRBD1. The last part of the DNA fits TRBJ2-7 better; the J call may be wrong. The germline V gene encodes CDR1 SGDLS and CDR2 YYNGEE. This CDR3 has 17 residues. CDR3 sequence: CASSAGGSHRGMYEQYF. The CDR3 DNA is TGTGCCAGCAGCGCAGGAGGTTCTCACAGGGGAATGTACGAGCAGTACTTC.

The chain combines TRBV20-1 with TRBJ1-2; tentatively, D is TRBD1 (5 bases). The CDR3 covers 13 residues. Trimming cost V 0 bases and J 8 bases, with 13 bases left between them. Germline CDR1 and CDR2: DFQATT and SNEGSKA (reference sequence). The CDR3 DNA reads TGCAGTGCTAGAGATCAACGAGGGGACGGCTACACCTTC. This gives the protein CSARDQRGDGYTF.

Many counts were recorded for this clonotype. The chain is built from TRBV20-1 and TRBJ2-3; no definite D call. Germline CDR1 DFQATT, CDR2 SNEGSKA (reference sequence). V lost 3 bases and J 5 bases, leaving 6 bases between the germline ends. CDR3 length: 11 residues. The CDR3 region has the DNA TGCAGTGCTAGGGGCGGAGATACGCAGTATTTT. As protein: CSARGGDTQYF.

V and J are TRBV6-1 and TRBJ2-1; 9 bases agree with TRBD1. CDR3 length: 16 amino acids. Trimming at V came to 7 bases and at J to 0 bases, leaving 7 bases not matched to a gene. The germline gives CDR1 MNHNS, CDR2 SASEGT. The CDR3 here is CASNDRGVSSYNEQFF. The DNA of the CDR3 is TGTGCCAGCAATGACAGGGGGGTAAGCTCCTACAATGAGCAGTTCTTC.

In this sample, this clonotype turned up a few times. V usage is TRBV12-3 or TRBV12-4 and J usage is TRBJ1-2, with TRBD1 matching over 7 bases. V was clipped by 7 bases and J by 0 bases; unmatched bases: 5. The CDR3 spans 14 residues. As DNA, the CDR3 is TGTGCCAGCATTAGGGACAGCTCTAACTATGGCTACACCTTC. Translated: CASIRDSSNYGYTF.

This clonotype was found a few times. The chain carries TRBV5-1 and TRBJ2-7, with a weak D call TRBD1 (5 bases). Germline V gene data show CDR1 as SGHRS and CDR2 as YFSETQ. Trimming took off 5 bases at V and 5 bases at J, with 17 bases between the two ends. The CDR3 runs to 14 residues. CDR3 in amino acids: CASSLDSTLDEQYF. Here the CDR3 DNA reads TGCGCCAGCAGTTTAGACAGTACTTTGGACGAGCAGTACTTC.

This sequence joins TRBV5-1 and TRBJ1-1; 8 nucleotides line up with TRBD1. Per germline, CDR1 SGHRS and CDR2 YFSETQ. The CDR3 runs 14 residues. The junction had 6 bases not matched to a gene; V was cut back by 0 bases and J by 8 bases. The CDR3 sequence: CASSLERGDREAFF. The CDR3 region has the DNA TGCGCCAGCAGCTTGGAGAGAGGGGACAGGGAAGCTTTCTTT.